A selection of T cell receptor beta chains follows, all from one sample in a study of beta chain features in type 1 diabetes. Sequencing used immunoSEQ multiplex PCR; TCRdb keeps in-frame clones, though not all of them. The data show approximately 250,000 clones, roughly a quarter seen once. The specimen sequenced was naive CD4+ T cells from blood. These receptors came from a woman in her 30s with type 1 diabetes. Each CDR3 is given with its conserved first and last residue. A D gene is named only where the DNA matches it firmly. For some rows the clone size is stated as once, few or many, or as a class when expanded; others skip it.

J,D,size,V,CDR3,DNA
TRBJ2-7,NA,NA,TRBV29-1,CSVADSPTGQYF,TGCAGCGTTGCCGACAGTCCTACTGGGCAGTACTTC
TRBJ2-7,NA,few,TRBV15,CATSRDTPVAYEQYF,TGTGCCACCAGCAGAGATACCCCTGTAGCCTACGAGCAGTACTTC
TRBJ2-5,NA,NA,TRBV28,CASSYPGSQETQYF,TGTGCCAGCAGTTACCCCGGGTCTCAAGAGACCCAGTACTTC
TRBJ2-1,TRBD2,few,TRBV13,CASSLVGGRARINEQFF,TGTGCCAGCAGCTTGGTGGGCGGGAGGGCCCGTATAAATGAGCAGTTCTTC
TRBJ2-1,NA,NA,TRBV30,CAWSVGGTYNEQFF,TGTGCCTGGAGTGTAGGAGGGACTTACAATGAGCAGTTCTTC
TRBJ1-1,NA,NA,TRBV18,CASSPPLEGAFF,TGTGCCAGCTCACCCCCTTTGGAGGGAGCTTTCTTT
TRBJ1-1,NA,few,TRBV7-9,CASSSQQGADTEAFF,TGTGCCAGCAGCTCTCAACAGGGAGCGGACACTGAAGCTTTCTTT
TRBJ1-1,NA,NA,TRBV18,CASSPQRTGWGNTEAFF,TGTGCCAGCTCACCACAGAGGACGGGATGGGGGAACACTGAAGCTTTCTTT
TRBJ2-6,NA,NA,TRBV2,CASGRGGANVLTF,TGTGCCAGCGGTAGGGGAGGGGCCAACGTCCTGACTTTC
TRBJ1-1,NA,few,TRBV4-2,CASSQDREDEAFF,TGTGCCAGCAGCCAAGACAGGGAGGATGAAGCTTTCTTT
TRBJ2-5,TRBD2,few,TRBV7-9,CASSLAAGGPQETQYF,TGTGCCAGCAGCTTAGCAGCGGGAGGGCCCCAAGAGACCCAGTACTTC
TRBJ2-7,TRBD2,NA,TRBV29-1,CSVGGTSGYYEQYF,TGCAGCGTTGGAGGGACTAGCGGATACTACGAGCAGTACTTC
TRBJ1-5,TRBD1,NA,TRBV18,CASSSGQKSNQPQHF,TGTGCCAGCTCGTCGGGACAGAAGAGCAATCAGCCCCAGCATTTT
TRBJ2-1,NA,NA,TRBV9,CASSATGNEQFF,TGTGCCAGCAGCGCTACAGGGAATGAGCAGTTCTTC
TRBJ2-1,NA,NA,TRBV5-6,CASRWGGTNEQFF,TGTGCCAGCAGGTGGGGGGGCACCAATGAGCAGTTCTTC
TRBJ2-3,NA,few,TRBV30,CAWSSDVDTQYF,TGTGCCTGGAGTTCAGATGTTGATACGCAGTATTTT
TRBJ2-5,TRBD1,NA,TRBV9,CASSLRTGFSETQYF,TGTGCCAGCAGCTTACGGACAGGCTTCTCGGAGACCCAGTACTTC